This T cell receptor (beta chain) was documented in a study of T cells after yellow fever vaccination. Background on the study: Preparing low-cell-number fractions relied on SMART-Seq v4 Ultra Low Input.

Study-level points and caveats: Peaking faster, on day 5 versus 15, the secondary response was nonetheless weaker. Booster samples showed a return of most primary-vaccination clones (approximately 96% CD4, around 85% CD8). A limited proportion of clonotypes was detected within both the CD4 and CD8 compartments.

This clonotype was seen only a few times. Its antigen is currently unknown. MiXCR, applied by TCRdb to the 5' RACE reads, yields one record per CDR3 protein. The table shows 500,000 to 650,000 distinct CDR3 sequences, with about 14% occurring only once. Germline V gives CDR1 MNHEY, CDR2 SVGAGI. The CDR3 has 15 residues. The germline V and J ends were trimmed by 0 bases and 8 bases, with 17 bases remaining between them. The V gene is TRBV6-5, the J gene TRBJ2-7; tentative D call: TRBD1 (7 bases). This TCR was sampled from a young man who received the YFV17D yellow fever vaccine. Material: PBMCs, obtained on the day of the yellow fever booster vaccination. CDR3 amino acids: CASSYSTQGGSKQYF. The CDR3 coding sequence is TGTGCCAGCAGTTACTCGACCCAGGGGGGAAGTAAGCAGTACTTC.